Reported below is one TCR beta chain. The data originate from a study of T cell responses to AZD1222 COVID-19 vaccine. CDR1 and CDR2 (germline): KGHSH, LQKENI. J was trimmed by 7 bases and V by 2 bases; bases with no gene match: 15. This CDR3 region has 17 residues. Method: immunoSEQ multiplex PCR; TCRdb's copy keeps in-frame clones and lacks some. In the table there are about 130,000 clones, over 85% of which are singletons. The TCR comes from an adult in good health. The sequenced sample was peripheral blood, obtained on day 0 of AZD1222 vaccination. The genes are TRBV18 and TRBJ2-5; the match to TRBD1 covers 8 bases. The CDR3 DNA is TGTGCCAGCTCACCAAATCCCGGACAGGGAAACAGGGTGACCCAGTACTTC. As protein: CASSPNPGQGNRVTQYF.